This T cell receptor (beta chain) emerged from a study of shared clonotypes between healthy human individuals. Study information: Donors had three CD4 naive, three CD4 memory, two CD8 naive and one CD8 memory plate apiece.

Profiling relied on immunoSEQ multiplex PCR, and the TCRdb table lists in-frame clones only, not all of them. This sample has about 2.5 million clones, with just under 95% found just once. On this clone itself: Its antigen is still unknown.

Germline CDR1 is SGHRS and CDR2 is YFSETQ. The trim removed 0 bases at V and 6 bases at J, leaving 9 bases unmatched. CDR3 length equals 16 residues. General study points: Despite large depth, rarefaction showed incomplete sorted-subset sequencing. Naive CD4 clonotypes were shared across a handful of donors at 4.5% to 6.5%. Non-shared clonotypes had lower generation probabilities than those shared by all four donors.

This sequence originates from a man between 18 and 35 years old in good health. Some clones in this sample may be carry-over from other donors' samples. The chain is built from TRBV5-1 and TRBJ2-1; 7 positions match TRBD2. Sequencing was carried out using naive CD4+ T cells from PBMCs. Subset described: CD45RA+ positively selected. CDR3 sequence: CASSLALAGAPNEQFF. The DNA of the CDR3 is TGCGCCAGCAGCTTGGCTCTGGCGGGAGCCCCCAATGAGCAGTTCTTC.